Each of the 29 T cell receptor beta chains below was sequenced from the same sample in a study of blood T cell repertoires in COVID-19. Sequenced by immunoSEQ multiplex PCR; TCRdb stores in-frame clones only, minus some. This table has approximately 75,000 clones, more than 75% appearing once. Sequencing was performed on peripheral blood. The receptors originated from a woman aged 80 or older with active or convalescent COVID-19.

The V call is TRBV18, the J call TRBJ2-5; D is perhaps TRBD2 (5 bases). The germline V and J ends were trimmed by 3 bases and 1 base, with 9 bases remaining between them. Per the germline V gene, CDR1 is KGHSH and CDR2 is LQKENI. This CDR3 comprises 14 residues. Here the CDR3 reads CASSPRRIQETQYF. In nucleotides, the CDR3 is TGTGCCAGCTCACCGCGGAGGATCCAAGAGACCCAGTACTTC.

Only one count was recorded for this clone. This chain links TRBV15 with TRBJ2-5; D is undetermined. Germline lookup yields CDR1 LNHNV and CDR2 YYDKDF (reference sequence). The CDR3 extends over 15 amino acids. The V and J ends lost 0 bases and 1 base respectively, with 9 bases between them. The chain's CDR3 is CATSRDVSLQETQYF. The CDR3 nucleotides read TGTGCCACCAGCAGAGATGTCTCCCTCCAAGAGACCCAGTACTTC.

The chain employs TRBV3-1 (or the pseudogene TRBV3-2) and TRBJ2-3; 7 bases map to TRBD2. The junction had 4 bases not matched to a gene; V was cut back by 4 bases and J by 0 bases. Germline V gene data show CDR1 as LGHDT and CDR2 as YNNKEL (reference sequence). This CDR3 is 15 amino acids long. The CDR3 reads CASSPSTSSTDTQYF. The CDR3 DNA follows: TGTGCCAGCAGCCCCTCGACTAGCAGCACAGATACGCAGTATTTT.

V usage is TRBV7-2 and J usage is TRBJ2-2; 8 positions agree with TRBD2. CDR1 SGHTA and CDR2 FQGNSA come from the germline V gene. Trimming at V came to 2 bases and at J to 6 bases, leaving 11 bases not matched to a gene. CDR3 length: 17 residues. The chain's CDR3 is CASSLIPGLGGAGELFF. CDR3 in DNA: TGTGCCAGCAGCTTAATACCGGGACTAGGGGGGGCCGGGGAGCTGTTTTTT.

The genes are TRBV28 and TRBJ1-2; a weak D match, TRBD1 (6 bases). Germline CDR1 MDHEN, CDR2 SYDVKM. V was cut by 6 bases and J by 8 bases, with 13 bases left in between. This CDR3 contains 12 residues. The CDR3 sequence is CASSSTGTGYTF. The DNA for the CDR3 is TGTGCCAGCAGCTCGACAGGAACAGGCTACACCTTC.

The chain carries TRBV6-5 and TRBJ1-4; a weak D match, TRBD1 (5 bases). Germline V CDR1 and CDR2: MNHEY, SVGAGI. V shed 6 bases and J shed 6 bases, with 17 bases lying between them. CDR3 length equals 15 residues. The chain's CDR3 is CASSWDRSGDEKLFF. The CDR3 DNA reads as TGTGCCAGCAGCTGGGACCGTAGCGGAGATGAAAAACTGTTTTTT.

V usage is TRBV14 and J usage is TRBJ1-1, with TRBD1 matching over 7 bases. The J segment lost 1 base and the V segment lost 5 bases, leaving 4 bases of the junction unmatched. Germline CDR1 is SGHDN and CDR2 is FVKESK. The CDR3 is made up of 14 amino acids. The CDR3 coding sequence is TGTGCCAGCAGCTACGGGACAGAGAACACTGAAGCTTTCTTT. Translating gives CASSYGTENTEAFF.

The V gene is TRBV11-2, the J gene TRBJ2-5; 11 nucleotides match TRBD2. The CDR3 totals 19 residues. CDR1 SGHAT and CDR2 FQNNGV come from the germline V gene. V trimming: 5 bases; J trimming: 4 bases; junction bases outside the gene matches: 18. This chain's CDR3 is CASSQTTSIAGGRRETQYF. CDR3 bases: TGTGCCAGCAGCCAAACTACCTCAATAGCGGGGGGGCGGAGAGAGACCCAGTACTTC.

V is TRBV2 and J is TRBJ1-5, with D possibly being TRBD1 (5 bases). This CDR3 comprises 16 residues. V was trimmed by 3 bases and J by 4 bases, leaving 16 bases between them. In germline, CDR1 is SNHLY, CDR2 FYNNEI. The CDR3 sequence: CASSDRVQSPNQPQHF. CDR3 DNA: TGTGCCAGCAGTGACAGGGTCCAAAGCCCTAATCAGCCCCAGCATTTT.

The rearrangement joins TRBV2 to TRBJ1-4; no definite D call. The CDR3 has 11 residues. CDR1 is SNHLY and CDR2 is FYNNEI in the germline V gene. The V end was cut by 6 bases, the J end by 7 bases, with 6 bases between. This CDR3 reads CASSPREKLFF. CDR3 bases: TGTGCCAGCAGCCCCCGTGAAAAACTGTTTTTT.

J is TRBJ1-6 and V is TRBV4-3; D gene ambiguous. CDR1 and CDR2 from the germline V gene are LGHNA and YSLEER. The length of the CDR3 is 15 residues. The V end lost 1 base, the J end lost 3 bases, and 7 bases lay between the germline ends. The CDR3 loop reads CASSQALDYNSPLHF. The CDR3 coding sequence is TGCGCCAGCAGCCAAGCACTAGACTATAATTCACCCCTCCACTTT.

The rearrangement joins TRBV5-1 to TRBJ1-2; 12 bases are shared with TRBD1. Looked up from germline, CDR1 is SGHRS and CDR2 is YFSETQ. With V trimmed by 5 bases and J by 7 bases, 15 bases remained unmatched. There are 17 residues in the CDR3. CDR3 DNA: TGCGCCAGCAGTAGTCTTACCTCCGGGACAGGGGGCGGTGGCTACACCTTC. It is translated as CASSSLTSGTGGGGYTF.

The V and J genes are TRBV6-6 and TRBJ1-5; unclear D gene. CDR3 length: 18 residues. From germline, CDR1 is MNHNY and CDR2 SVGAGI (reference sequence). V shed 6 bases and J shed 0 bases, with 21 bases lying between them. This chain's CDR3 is CASSRTGEGSFSNQPQHF. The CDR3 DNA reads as TGTGCCAGCAGCCGAACGGGAGAAGGTTCATTTAGCAATCAGCCCCAGCATTTT.

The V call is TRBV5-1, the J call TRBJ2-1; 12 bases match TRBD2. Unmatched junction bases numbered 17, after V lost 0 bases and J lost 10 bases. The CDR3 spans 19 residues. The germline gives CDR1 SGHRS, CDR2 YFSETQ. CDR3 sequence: CASSLVLTSGGPLGREQFF. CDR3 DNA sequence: TGCGCCAGCAGCTTGGTTCTAACTAGCGGGGGGCCTCTGGGACGGGAGCAGTTCTTC.

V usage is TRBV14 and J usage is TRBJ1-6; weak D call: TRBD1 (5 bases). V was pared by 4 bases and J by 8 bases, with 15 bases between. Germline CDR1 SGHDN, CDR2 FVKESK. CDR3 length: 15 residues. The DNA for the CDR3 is TGTGCCAGCAGCCCGTCATCTCAGGGTGATTCACCCCTCCACTTT. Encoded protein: CASSPSSQGDSPLHF.

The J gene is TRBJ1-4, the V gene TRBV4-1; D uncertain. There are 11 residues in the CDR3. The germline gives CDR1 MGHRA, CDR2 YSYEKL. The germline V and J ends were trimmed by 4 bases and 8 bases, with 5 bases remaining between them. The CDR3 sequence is CASSRREKLFF. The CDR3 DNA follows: TGCGCCAGCAGCCGGCGGGAAAAACTGTTTTTT.

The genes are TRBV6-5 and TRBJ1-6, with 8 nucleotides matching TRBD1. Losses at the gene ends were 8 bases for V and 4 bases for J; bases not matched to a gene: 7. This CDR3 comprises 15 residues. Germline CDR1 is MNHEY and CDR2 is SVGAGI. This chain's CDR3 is CASRETGDYNSPLHF. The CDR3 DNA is TGTGCCAGCCGCGAGACAGGGGATTATAATTCACCCCTCCACTTT.

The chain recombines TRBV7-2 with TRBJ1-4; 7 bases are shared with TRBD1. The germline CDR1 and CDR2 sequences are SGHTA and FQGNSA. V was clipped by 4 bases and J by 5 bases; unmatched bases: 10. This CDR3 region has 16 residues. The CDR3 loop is CASSSQGPGGNEKLFF. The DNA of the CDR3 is TGTGCCAGCAGCTCCCAAGGGCCAGGGGGAAATGAAAAACTGTTTTTT. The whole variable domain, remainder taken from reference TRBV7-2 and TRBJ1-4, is GAGVSQSPSNKVTEKGKDVELRCDPISGHTALYWYRQSLGQGLEFLIYFQGNSAPDKSGLPSDRFSAERTGGSVSTLTIQRTQQEDSAVYLCASSSQGPGGNEKLFFGSGTQLSVL.

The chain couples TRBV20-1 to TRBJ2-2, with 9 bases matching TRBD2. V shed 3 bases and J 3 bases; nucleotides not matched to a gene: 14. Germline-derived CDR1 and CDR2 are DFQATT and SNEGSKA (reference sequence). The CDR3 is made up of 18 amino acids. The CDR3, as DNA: TGCAGTGCTAGTTTCGCGGGGGGGCTCGGTAGTTACACCGGGGAGCTGTTTTTT. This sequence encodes CSASFAGGLGSYTGELFF.

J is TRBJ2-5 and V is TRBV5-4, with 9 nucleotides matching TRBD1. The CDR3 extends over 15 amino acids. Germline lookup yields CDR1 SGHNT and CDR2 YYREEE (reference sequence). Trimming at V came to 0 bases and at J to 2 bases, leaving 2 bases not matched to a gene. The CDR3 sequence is CASSLGQGVQETQYF. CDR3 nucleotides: TGTGCCAGCAGCTTGGGACAGGGGGTGCAAGAGACCCAGTACTTC.

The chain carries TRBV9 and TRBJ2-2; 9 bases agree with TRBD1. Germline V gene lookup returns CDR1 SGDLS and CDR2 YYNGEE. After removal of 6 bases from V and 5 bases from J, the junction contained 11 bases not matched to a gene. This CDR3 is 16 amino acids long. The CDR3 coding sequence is TGTGCCAGCACCCGCTTGACAGGGGGGGGAACCGGGGAGCTGTTTTTT. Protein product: CASTRLTGGGTGELFF.

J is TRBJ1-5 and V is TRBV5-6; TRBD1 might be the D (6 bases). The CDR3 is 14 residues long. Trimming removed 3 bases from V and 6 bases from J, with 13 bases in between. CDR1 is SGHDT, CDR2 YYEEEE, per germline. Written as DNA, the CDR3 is TGTGCCAGCAGCTCTTGGACAGACGGTCAGCCCCAGCATTTT. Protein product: CASSSWTDGQPQHF.

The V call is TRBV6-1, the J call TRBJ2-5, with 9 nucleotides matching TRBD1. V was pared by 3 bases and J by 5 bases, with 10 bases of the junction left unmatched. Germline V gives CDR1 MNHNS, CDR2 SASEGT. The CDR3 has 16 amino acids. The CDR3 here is CASSERRDRVGETQYF. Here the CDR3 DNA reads TGTGCCAGCAGTGAGCGCCGGGACAGGGTGGGCGAGACCCAGTACTTC.

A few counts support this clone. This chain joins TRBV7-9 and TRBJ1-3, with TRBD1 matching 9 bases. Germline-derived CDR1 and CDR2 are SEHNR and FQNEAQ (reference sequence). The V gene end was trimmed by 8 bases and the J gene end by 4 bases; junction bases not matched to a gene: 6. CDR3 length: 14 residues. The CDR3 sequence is CASGQGLGGNTIYF. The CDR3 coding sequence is TGTGCCAGCGGACAGGGGTTAGGCGGAAACACCATATATTTT.

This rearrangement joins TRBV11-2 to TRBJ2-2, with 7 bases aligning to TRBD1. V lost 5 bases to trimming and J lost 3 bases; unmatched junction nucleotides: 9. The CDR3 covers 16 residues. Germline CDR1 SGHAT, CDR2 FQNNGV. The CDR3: CASSPSTGADTGELFF. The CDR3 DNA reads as TGTGCCAGCAGCCCGAGTACAGGGGCTGACACCGGGGAGCTGTTTTTT.

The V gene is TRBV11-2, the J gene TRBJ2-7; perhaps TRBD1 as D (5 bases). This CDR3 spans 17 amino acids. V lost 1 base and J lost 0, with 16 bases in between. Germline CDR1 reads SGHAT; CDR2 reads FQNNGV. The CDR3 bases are TGTGCCAGCAGCTTAGGCTCCAGGGTTCTGAGCTCCTACGAGCAGTACTTC. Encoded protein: CASSLGSRVLSSYEQYF.

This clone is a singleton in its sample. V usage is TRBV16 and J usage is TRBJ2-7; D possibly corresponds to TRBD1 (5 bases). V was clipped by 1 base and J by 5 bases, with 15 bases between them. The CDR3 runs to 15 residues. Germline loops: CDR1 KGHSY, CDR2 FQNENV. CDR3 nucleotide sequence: TGTGCCAGCAGCCAATGGGCAGGGTCCATGGACGAGCAGTACTTC. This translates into CASSQWAGSMDEQYF.

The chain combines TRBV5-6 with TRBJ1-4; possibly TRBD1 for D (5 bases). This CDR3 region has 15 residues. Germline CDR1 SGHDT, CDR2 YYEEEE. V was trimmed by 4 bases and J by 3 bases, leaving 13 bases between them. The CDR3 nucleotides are TGTGCCAGCAGCACTGCCGACAGCGCTAATGAAAAACTGTTTTTT. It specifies CASSTADSANEKLFF.

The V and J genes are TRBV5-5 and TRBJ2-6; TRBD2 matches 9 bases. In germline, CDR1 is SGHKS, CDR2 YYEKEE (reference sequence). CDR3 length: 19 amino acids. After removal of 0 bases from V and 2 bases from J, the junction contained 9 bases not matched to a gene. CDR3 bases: TGTGCCAGCAGCTTGGTTGGTAGCGGGGGACTTCCTGGGGCCAACGTCCTGACTTTC. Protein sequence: CASSLVGSGGLPGANVLTF.